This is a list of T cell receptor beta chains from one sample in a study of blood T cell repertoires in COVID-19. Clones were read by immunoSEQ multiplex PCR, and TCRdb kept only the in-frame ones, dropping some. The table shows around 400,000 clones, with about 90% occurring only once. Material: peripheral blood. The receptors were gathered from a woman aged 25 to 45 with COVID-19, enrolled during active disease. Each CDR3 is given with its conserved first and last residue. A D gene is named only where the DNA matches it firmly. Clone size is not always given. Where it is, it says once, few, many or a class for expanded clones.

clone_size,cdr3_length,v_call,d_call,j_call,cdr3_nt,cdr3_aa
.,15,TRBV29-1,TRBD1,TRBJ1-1,TGCAGCGTTCCTATACCGGGACAGGGGATCACTGAAGCTTTCTTT,CSVPIPGQGITEAFF
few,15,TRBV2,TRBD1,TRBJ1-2,TGTGCCAGCAGTCGAATTGGGACAGGGGCTCGGGGCTACACCTTC,CASSRIGTGARGYTF
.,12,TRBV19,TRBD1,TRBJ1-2,TGTGCCAGTAGGACAGGGGGCGGCGGCTACACCTTC,CASRTGGGGYTF
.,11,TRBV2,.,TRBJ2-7,TGTGCCAGCAGGTCCACCTACGAGCAGTACTTC,CASRSTYEQYF
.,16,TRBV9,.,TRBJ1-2,TGTGCCAGCAGCGAGCGCCGGGGGGCGGAGGTGGGCGGCTACACCTTC,CASSERRGAEVGGYTF
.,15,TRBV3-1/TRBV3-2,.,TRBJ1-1,TGTGCCAGCAGTCGCGCGGGGGTTGGGAACACTGAAGCTTTCTTT,CASSRAGVGNTEAFF
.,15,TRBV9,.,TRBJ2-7,TGTGCCAGCAGCGTAGGTGGAGACTTTTCCTACGAGCAGTACTTC,CASSVGGDFSYEQYF
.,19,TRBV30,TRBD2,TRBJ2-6,TGTGCCTGGAGTCCCTCGGGAGGACAAATCTACTCTGGGGCCAACGTCCTGACTTTC,CAWSPSGGQIYSGANVLTF
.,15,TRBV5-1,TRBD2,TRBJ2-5,TGCGCCAGCAGCTTGGTCGGGAGGAACCAAGAGACCCAGTACTTC,CASSLVGRNQETQYF
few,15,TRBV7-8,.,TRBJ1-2,TGTGCCAGCAGCCCCGATGGGGGGGGCTACTATGGCTACACCTTC,CASSPDGGGYYGYTF
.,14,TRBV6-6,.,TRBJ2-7,TGTGCCAGCAGTTATCTCCAGGGCTCCTACGAGCAGTACTTC,CASSYLQGSYEQYF
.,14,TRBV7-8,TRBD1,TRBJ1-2,TGTGCCAGCAGCTACCGGGACAGGGCTTATGGCTACACCTTC,CASSYRDRAYGYTF
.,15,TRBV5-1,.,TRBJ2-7,TGCGCCAGCAGCTTGGAGGGCAGGGTTTCCTACGAGCAGTACTTC,CASSLEGRVSYEQYF
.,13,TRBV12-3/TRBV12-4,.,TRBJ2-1,TGTGCCAGCAGTGTAGCATCGGACAATGAGCAGTTCTTC,CASSVASDNEQFF
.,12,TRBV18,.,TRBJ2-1,TGTGCCAGCTCACCTCAGGGGAATGAGCAGTTCTTC,CASSPQGNEQFF
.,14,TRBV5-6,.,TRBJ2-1,TGTGCCAGCAGCTTGGTGACTCCGTCTCAGGAGCAGTTCTTC,CASSLVTPSQEQFF
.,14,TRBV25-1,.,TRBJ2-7,TGTGCCAGCAGTGAAAAACAGGGAGCCTACGAGCAGTACTTC,CASSEKQGAYEQYF
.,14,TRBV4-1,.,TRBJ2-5,TGCGCCAGCAGCCAAGAGGGCTTAGAAGAGACCCAGTACTTC,CASSQEGLEETQYF
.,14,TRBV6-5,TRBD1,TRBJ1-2,TGTGCCAGCTCAATCCAGGGGGCGGACTATGGCTACACCTTC,CASSIQGADYGYTF
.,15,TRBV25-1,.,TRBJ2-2,TGTGCCAGCAGTCCGTCGGGGGCGAACACCGGGGAGCTGTTTTTT,CASSPSGANTGELFF
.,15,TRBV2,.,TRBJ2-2,TGTGCCAGCACCAAACGAGAGGGCGGGGCCGGGGAGCTGTTTTTT,CASTKREGGAGELFF
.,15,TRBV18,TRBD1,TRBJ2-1,TGTGCCAGCTCACCTGACAGGGCGGGCTACAATGAGCAGTTCTTC,CASSPDRAGYNEQFF
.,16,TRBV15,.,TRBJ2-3,TGTGCCACCAGCGATCCCGGTGGTAATAGTTCGGATACGCAGTATTTT,CATSDPGGNSSDTQYF
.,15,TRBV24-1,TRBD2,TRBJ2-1,TGTGCCACCAGTGATTGGACTAGCGGGGCCAATGAGCAGTTCTTC,CATSDWTSGANEQFF
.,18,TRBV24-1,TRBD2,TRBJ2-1,TGTGCCACCAGTGATTTGGGGATGGGACTAGCTCAAGGAGGTGAGCAGTTCTTC,CATSDLGMGLAQGGEQFF